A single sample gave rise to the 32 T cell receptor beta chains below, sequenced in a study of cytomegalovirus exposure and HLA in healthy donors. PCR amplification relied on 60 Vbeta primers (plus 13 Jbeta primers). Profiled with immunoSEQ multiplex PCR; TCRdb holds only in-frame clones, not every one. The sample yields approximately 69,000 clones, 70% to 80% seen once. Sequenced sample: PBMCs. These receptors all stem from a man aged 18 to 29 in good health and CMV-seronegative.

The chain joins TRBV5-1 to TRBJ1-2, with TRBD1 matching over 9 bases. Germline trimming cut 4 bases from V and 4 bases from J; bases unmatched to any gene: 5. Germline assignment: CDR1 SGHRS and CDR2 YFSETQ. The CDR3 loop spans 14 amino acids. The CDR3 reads CASSHGTGFYGYTF. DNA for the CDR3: TGCGCCAGCAGCCACGGGACAGGGTTCTATGGCTACACCTTC.

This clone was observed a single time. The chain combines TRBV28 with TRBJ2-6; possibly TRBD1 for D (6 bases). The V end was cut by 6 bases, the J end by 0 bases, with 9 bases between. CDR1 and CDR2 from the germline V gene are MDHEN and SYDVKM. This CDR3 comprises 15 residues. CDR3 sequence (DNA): TGTGCCAGCAGCTTACAGGGCTCTGGGGCCAACGTCCTGACTTTC. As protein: CASSLQGSGANVLTF.

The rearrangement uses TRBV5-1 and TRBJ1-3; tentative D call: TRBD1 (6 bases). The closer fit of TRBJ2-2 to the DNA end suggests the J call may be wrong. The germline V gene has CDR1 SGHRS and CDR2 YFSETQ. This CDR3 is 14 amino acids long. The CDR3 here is CASSSLQGPGELFF. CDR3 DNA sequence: TGCGCCAGCAGCTCCCTACAGGGACCCGGGGAGCTGTTTTTT.

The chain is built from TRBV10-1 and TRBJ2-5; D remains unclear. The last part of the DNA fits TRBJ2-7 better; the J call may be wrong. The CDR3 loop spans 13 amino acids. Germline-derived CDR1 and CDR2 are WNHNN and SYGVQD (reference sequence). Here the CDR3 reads CASSETASYEQYF. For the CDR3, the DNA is TGCGCCAGCAGTGAGACAGCATCCTACGAGCAGTACTTC.

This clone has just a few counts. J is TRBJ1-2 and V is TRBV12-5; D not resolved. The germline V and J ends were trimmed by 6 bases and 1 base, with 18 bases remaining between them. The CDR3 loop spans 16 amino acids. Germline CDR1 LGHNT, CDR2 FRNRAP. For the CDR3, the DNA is TGTGCTAGTGGACAAAGGTCGGCAGGCGATAACTATGGCTACACCTTC. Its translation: CASGQRSAGDNYGYTF.

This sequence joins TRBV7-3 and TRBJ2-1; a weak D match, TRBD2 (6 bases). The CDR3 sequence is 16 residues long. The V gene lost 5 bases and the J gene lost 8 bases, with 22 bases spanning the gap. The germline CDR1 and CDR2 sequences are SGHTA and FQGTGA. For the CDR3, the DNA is TGTGCCAGCAGCCCCCAAGGAGGGCGGAGGTTCGATGAGCAGTTCTTC. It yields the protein CASSPQGGRRFDEQFF.

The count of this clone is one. The CDR3 here is CASSAERGTDTQYF. The DNA of the CDR3 is TGTGCCAGCAGTGCGGAGCGGGGCACAGATACGCAGTATTTT. The chain uses TRBV6-1 and TRBJ2-3, with D tentatively TRBD2 (6 bases). Trimming shortened V by 4 bases and J by 1 base, and 9 bases separated the two germline ends. Germline V gene data show CDR1 as MNHNS and CDR2 as SASEGT. The CDR3 covers 14 residues.

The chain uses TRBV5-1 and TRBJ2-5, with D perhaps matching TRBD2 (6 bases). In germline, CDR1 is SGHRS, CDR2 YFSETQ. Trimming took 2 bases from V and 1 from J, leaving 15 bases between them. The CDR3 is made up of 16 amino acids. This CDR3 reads CASSFGGDPTQETQYF. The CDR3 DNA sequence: TGCGCCAGCAGCTTCGGCGGGGACCCAACCCAAGAGACCCAGTACTTC.

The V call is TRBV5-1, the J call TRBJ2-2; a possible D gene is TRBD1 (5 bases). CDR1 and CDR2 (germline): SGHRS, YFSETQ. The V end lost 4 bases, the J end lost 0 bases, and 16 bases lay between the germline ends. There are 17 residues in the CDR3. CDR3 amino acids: CASSQGFTIANTGELFF. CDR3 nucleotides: TGCGCCAGCAGCCAGGGATTCACGATCGCGAACACCGGGGAGCTGTTTTTT.

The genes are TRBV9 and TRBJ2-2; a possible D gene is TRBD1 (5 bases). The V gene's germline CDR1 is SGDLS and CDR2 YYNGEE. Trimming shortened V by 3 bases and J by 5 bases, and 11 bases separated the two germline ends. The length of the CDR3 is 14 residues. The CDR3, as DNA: TGTGCCAGCAGCGACCCAGGGTATACCGGGGAGCTGTTTTTT. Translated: CASSDPGYTGELFF. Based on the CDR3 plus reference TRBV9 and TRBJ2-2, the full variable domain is DSGVTQTPKHLITATGQRVTLRCSPRSGDLSVYWYQQSLDQGLQFLIQYYNGEERAKGNILERFSAQQFPDLHSELNLSSLELGDSALYFCASSDPGYTGELFFGEGSRLTVL.

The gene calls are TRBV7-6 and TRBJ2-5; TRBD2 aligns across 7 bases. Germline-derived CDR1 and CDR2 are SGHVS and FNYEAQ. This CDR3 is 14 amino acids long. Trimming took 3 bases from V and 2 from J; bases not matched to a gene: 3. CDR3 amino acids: CASSLRGNQETQYF. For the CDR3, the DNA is TGTGCCAGCAGCTTGCGGGGGAATCAAGAGACCCAGTACTTC.

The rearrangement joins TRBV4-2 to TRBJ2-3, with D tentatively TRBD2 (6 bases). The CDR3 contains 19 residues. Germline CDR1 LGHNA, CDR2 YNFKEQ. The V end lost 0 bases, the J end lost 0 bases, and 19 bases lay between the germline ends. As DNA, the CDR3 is TGTGCCAGCAGCCAAGATCTGGCGGCGGGGCTCTCTAGCACAGATACGCAGTATTTT. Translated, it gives CASSQDLAAGLSSTDTQYF.

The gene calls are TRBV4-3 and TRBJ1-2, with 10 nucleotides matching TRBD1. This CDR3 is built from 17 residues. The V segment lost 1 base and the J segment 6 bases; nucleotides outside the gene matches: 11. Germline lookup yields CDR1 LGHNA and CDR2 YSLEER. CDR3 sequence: CASSQGDGTGVGHGYTF. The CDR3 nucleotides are TGCGCCAGCAGCCAAGGCGACGGGACAGGGGTGGGTCATGGCTACACCTTC.

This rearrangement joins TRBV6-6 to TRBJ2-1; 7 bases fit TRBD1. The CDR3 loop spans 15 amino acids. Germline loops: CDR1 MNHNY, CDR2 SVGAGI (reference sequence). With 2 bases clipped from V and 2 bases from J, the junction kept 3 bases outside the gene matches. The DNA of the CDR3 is TGTGCCAGCAGTTACGAGGGGGCCGCCTACAATGAGCAGTTCTTC. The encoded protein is CASSYEGAAYNEQFF.

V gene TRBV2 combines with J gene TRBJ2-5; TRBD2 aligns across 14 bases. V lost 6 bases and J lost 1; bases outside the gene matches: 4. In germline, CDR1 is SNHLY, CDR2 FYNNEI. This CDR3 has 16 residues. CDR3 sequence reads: CASRRLAGGSQETQYF. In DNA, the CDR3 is TGTGCCAGCAGAAGACTAGCGGGGGGGTCCCAAGAGACCCAGTACTTC.

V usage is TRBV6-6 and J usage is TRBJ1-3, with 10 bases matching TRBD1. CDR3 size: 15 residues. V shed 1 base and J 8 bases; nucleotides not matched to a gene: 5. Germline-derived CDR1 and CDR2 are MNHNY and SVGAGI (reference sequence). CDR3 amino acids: CASSYLGTGVDTIYF. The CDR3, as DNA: TGTGCCAGCAGTTACTTAGGGACAGGGGTGGACACCATATATTTT.

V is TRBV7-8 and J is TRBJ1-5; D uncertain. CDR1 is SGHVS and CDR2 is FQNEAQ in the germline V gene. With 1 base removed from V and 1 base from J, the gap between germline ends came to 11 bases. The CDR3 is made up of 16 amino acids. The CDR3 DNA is TGTGCCAGCAGCTTAGGTGCGGGTTGGAGCAATCAGCCCCAGCATTTT. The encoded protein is CASSLGAGWSNQPQHF. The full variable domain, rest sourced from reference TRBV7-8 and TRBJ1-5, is GAGVSQSPRYKVAKRGQDVALRCDPISGHVSLFWYQQALGQGPEFLTYFQNEAQLDKSGLPSDRFFAERPEGSVSTLKIQRTQQEDSAVYLCASSLGAGWSNQPQHFGDGTRLSIL.

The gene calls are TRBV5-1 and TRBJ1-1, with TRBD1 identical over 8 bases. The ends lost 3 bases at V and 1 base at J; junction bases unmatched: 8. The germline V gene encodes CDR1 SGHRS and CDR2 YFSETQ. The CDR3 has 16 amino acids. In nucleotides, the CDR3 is TGCGCCAGCAGCTGGGGGGCAGGGACAGGGAACACTGAAGCTTTCTTT. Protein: CASSWGAGTGNTEAFF.

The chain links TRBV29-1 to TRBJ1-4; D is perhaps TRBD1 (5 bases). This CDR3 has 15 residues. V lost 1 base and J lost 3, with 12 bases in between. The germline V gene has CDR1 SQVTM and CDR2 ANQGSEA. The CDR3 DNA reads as TGCAGCGTTGAAGTAGGGGAGGGTGCTAATGAAAAACTGTTTTTT. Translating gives CSVEVGEGANEKLFF. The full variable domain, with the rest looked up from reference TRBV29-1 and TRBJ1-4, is SAVISQKPSRDICQRGTSLTIQCQVDSQVTMMFWYRQQPGQSLTLIATANQGSEATYESGFVIDKFPISRPNLTFSTLTVSNMSPEDSSIYLCSVEVGEGANEKLFFGSGTQLSVL.

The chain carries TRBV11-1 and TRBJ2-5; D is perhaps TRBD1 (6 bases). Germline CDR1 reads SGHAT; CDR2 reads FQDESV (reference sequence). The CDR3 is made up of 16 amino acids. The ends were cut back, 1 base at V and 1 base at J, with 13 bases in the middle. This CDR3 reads CASSLVGPGAQETQYF. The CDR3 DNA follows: TGTGCCAGCAGCTTAGTAGGGCCAGGGGCCCAAGAGACCCAGTACTTC.

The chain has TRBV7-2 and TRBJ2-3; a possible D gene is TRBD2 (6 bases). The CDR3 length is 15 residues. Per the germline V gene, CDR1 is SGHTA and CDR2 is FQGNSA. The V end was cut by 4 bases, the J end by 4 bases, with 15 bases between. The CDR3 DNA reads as TGTGCCAGCAGCTCGGGACTCGTAGGCCCAGATACGCAGTATTTT. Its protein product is CASSSGLVGPDTQYF.

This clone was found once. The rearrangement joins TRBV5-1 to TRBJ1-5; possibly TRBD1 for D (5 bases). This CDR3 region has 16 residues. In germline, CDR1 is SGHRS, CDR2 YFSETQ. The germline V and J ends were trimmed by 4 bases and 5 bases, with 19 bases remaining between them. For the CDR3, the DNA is TGCGCCAGCAGCCCGGGTTTGGGGGGGTCGGATCAGCCCCAGCATTTT. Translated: CASSPGLGGSDQPQHF. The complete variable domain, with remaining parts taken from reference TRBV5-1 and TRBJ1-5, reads KAGVTQTPRYLIKTRGQQVTLSCSPISGHRSVSWYQQTPGQGLQFLFEYFSETQRNKGNFPGRFSGRQFSNSRSEMNVSTLELGDSALYLCASSPGLGGSDQPQHFGDGTRLSIL.

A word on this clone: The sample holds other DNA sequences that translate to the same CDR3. Written as DNA, the CDR3 is TGCGCCAGCAGCCAGGAGGGAGGCCACCCCGGGATAGACACCATATATTTT. Its translation is CASSQEGGHPGIDTIYF. V and J are TRBV4-3 and TRBJ1-3; D is ambiguous. Trimming removed 3 bases at V and 8 bases at J, with 23 bases between. Germline assignment: CDR1 LGHNA and CDR2 YSLEER. The CDR3 runs 17 residues.

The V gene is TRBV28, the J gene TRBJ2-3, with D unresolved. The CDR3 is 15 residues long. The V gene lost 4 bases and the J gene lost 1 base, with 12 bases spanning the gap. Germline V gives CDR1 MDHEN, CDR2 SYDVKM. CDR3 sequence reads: CASSSPAGGTDTQYF. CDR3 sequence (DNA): TGTGCCAGCAGTTCTCCAGCCGGAGGCACAGATACGCAGTATTTT.

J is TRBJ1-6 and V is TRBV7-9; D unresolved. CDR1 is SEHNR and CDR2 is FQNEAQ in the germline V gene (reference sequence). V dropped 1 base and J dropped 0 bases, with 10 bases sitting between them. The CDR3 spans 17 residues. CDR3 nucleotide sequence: TGTGCCAGCAGCTTAGGATCTAGGAGCTCCTATAATTCACCCCTCCACTTT. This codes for CASSLGSRSSYNSPLHF.

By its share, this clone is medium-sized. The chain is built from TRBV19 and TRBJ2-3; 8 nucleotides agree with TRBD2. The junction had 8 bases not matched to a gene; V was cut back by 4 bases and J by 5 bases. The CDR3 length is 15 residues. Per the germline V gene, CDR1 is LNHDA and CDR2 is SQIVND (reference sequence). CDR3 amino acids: CASSTLLAGEDTQYF. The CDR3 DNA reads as TGTGCCAGTAGTACCCTTCTAGCGGGTGAAGATACGCAGTATTTT.

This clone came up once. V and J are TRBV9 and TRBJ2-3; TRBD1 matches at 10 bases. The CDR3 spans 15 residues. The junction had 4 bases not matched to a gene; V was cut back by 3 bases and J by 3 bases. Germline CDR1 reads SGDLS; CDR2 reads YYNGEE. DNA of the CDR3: TGTGCCAGCAGCGCCGACAGGGGGCATACAGATACGCAGTATTTT. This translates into CASSADRGHTDTQYF.

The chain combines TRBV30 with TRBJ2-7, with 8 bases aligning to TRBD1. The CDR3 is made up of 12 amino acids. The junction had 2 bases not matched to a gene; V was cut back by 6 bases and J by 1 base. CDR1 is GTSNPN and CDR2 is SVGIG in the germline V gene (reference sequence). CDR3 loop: CACRDRSYEQYF. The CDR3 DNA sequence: TGTGCCTGCAGGGACAGGTCCTACGAGCAGTACTTC.

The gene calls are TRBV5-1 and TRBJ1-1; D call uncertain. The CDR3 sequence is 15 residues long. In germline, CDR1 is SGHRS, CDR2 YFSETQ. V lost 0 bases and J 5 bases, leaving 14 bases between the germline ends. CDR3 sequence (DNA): TGCGCCAGCAGCTTGGACTTGGGGAGAACAACTGAAGCTTTCTTT. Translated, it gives CASSLDLGRTTEAFF.

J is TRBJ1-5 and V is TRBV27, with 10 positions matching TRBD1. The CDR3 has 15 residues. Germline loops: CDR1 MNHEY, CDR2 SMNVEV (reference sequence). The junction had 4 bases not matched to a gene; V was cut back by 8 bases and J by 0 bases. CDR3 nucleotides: TGTGCCAGCGGGACAGGGGATTATAGCAATCAGCCCCAGCATTTT. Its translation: CASGTGDYSNQPQHF.

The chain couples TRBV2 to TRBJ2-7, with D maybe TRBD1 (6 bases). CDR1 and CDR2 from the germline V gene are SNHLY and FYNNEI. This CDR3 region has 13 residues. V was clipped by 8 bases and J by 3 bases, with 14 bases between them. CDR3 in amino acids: CASLYRDHYEQYV. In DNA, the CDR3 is TGTGCCAGCCTCTACAGGGATCACTACGAGCAGTACGTC.

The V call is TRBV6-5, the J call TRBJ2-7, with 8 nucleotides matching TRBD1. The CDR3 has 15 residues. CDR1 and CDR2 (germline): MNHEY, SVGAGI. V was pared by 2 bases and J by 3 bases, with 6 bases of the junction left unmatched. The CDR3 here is CASSYPNTGGYEQYF. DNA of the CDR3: TGTGCCAGCAGTTACCCGAACACAGGGGGCTACGAGCAGTACTTC.